A single sample gave rise to the 10 T cell receptor beta chains below, sequenced in a study of identical twins. Via MiXCR, TCRdb re-called the 5' RACE reads, giving one row per CDR3 protein. Among roughly 700,000 distinct CDR3 sequences listed, 8% to 9% were seen once. These data were also reused for a study on yellow fever vaccine responses in identical twins.

Sequences were obtained from PBMCs. These receptor sequences come from a woman aged 18-35 years in good health.

This chain links TRBV19 with TRBJ1-2; D not certain. Germline values: CDR1 LNHDA, CDR2 SQIVND (reference sequence). V shed 3 bases and J shed 2 bases, with 10 bases lying between them. The CDR3 extends over 14 amino acids. CDR3 sequence: CASSITSLNYGYTF. CDR3 in DNA: TGTGCCAGTAGTATTACATCTTTAAACTATGGCTACACCTTC. The whole variable domain, filled in from reference TRBV19 and TRBJ1-2, reads DGGITQSPKYLFRKEGQNVTLSCEQNLNHDAMYWYRQDPGQGLRLIYYSQIVNDFQKGDIAEGYSVSREKKESFPLTVTSAQKNPTAFYLCASSITSLNYGYTFGSGTRLTVV.

This chain links TRBV3-1 with TRBJ2-7; maybe TRBD2 (5 bases). The germline gives CDR1 LGHDT, CDR2 YNNKEL (reference sequence). The ends were cut back, 5 bases at V and 0 bases at J, with 11 bases in the middle. The CDR3 covers 14 residues. The CDR3 sequence is CASSSTRNSYEQYF. The CDR3 bases are TGTGCCAGCAGCTCCACTAGAAACTCCTACGAGCAGTACTTC.

This clonotype was found many times. The chain couples TRBV7-9 to TRBJ2-1; D perhaps matches TRBD2 (5 bases). V was trimmed by 2 bases and J by 9 bases, leaving 14 bases between them. CDR3 size: 14 residues. Germline CDR1 and CDR2: SEHNR and FQNEAQ (reference sequence). The CDR3 DNA reads as TGTGCCAGCAGCTTACGCGGCCGGGATGGTGAGCAGTTCTTC. Translation: CASSLRGRDGEQFF. Drawing the rest from reference TRBV7-9 and TRBJ2-1, the complete variable domain is DTGVSQNPRHKITKRGQNVTFRCDPISEHNRLYWYRQTLGQGPEFLTYFQNEAQLEKSRLLSDRFSAERPKGSFSTLEIQRTEQGDSAMYLCASSLRGRDGEQFFGPGTRLTVL.

This clonotype appeared a few times. The rearrangement joins TRBV11-1 to TRBJ2-3; 11 bases agree with TRBD2. The V gene end was trimmed by 5 bases and the J gene end by 0 bases; junction bases not matched to a gene: 13. This CDR3 comprises 19 residues. Germline values: CDR1 SGHAT, CDR2 FQDESV (reference sequence). This chain's CDR3 is CASSQPGLAVGGSTDTQYF. The CDR3 DNA reads TGTGCCAGCAGCCAACCGGGACTAGCGGTGGGTGGTAGCACAGATACGCAGTATTTT.

The rearrangement joins TRBV10-2 to TRBJ2-6; D possibly corresponds to TRBD1 (6 bases). The CDR3 is 16 residues long. Trimming removed 2 bases from V and 0 bases from J, with 8 bases in between. In germline, CDR1 is WSHSY, CDR2 SAAADI. In nucleotides, the CDR3 is TGCGCCAGCAGTGAGGGACAGCCCTCTGGGGCCAACGTCCTGACTTTC. This codes for CASSEGQPSGANVLTF.

This clonotype was recorded a few times. The chain joins TRBV7-3 to TRBJ1-6; D is undetermined. CDR1 and CDR2 from the germline V gene are SGHTA and FQGTGA. CDR3 size: 15 residues. V gave up 1 base and J gave up 5 bases, with 9 bases separating them. The CDR3 DNA reads as TGTGCCAGCAGCTTAAATATTGGGAATAATTCACCCCTCCACTTT. Protein: CASSLNIGNNSPLHF.

The chain couples TRBV21-1 to TRBJ2-1; TRBD2, the D gene given by the table, was not confirmed from the DNA. TRBV21-1 is a pseudogene segment. The CDR3 runs to 17 residues. The CDR3 sequence: CASSKAATSGKNNEQFF. The CDR3 nucleotides read TGTGCCAGCAGCAAAGCAGCGACTAGCGGGAAAAACAATGAGCAGTTCTTC.

This clonotype has a handful of counts. CDR3 DNA sequence: TGTGCCACCAGCAGAGTAGGAGGGGGCGGGGAGACCCAGTACTTC. It specifies CATSRVGGGGETQYF. The chain employs TRBV15 and TRBJ2-5, with a possible D match to TRBD1 (7 bases). V gave up 1 base and J gave up 5 bases, with 14 bases separating them. The CDR3 has 15 residues. Germline assignment: CDR1 LNHNV and CDR2 YYDKDF (reference sequence).

This clonotype was detected only a few times. The V call is TRBV19, the J call TRBJ1-1; weak D call: TRBD1 (5 bases). The CDR3 length is 13 residues. Germline CDR1 is LNHDA and CDR2 is SQIVND (reference sequence). V shed 4 bases and J shed 4 bases, with 10 bases lying between them. The CDR3 bases are TGTGCCAGTAGTACCGGGACGATCACTGAAGCTTTCTTT. It yields the protein CASSTGTITEAFF.

In this sample, this clonotype turned up many times. The genes are TRBV7-9 and TRBJ2-5; possibly TRBD1 for D (6 bases). Per the germline V gene, CDR1 is SEHNR and CDR2 is FQNEAQ (reference sequence). There are 13 residues in the CDR3. V lost 9 bases and J lost 5, with 16 bases in between. The CDR3 region is CASAQGNGETQYF. DNA for the CDR3: TGTGCCAGTGCACAGGGAAACGGGGAGACCCAGTACTTC.